The rows below give T cell receptor beta chains drawn from one sample of a study of early T cells in non-severe SARS-CoV-2 infection. TCRdb called the 5' RACE reads again in MiXCR, with one record for every CDR3 protein. The sample lists more than 50,000 distinct CDR3 sequences; roughly 12% were seen once. The sequencing sample was made of whole blood. The source is an adult who was a healthcare worker with PCR-confirmed SARS-CoV-2 infection or an uninfected control (not recorded which). Both conserved end residues are part of each CDR3. Fields, in order: J gene, D gene, V gene, CDR3 protein. D genes are given only for firm matches.

j_call: TRBJ2-5
d_call: NA
v_call: TRBV6-5
cdr3_aa: CASGVVQETQYF

j_call: TRBJ1-5
d_call: NA
v_call: TRBV19
cdr3_aa: CASTQAVGSNQPQHF

j_call: TRBJ1-6
d_call: NA
v_call: TRBV5-1
cdr3_aa: CASSSTGTDSPLHF

j_call: TRBJ1-2
d_call: NA
v_call: TRBV6-2/TRBV6-3
cdr3_aa: CASSRGHGLYGYTF

j_call: TRBJ2-5
d_call: TRBD1
v_call: TRBV23-1
cdr3_aa: CASIPGTDFRKTQYF

j_call: TRBJ1-1
d_call: NA
v_call: TRBV28
cdr3_aa: CASSFSLLTAFF

j_call: TRBJ1-2
d_call: NA
v_call: TRBV6-1
cdr3_aa: CASSEDPGIGGYGYTF

j_call: TRBJ2-7
d_call: NA
v_call: TRBV7-2
cdr3_aa: CASSPTGFSYEQYF

j_call: TRBJ2-7
d_call: NA
v_call: TRBV16
cdr3_aa: CASSQSGTLYEQYF

j_call: TRBJ2-7
d_call: NA
v_call: TRBV3-1
cdr3_aa: CASRATSYEQYF

j_call: TRBJ2-3
d_call: NA
v_call: TRBV20-1
cdr3_aa: CSQTMLRGRVGDTQYF

j_call: TRBJ2-1
d_call: NA
v_call: TRBV30
cdr3_aa: CAWSVGSSSYNEQFF

j_call: TRBJ2-7
d_call: NA
v_call: TRBV30
cdr3_aa: CAWSVGGYEQYF

j_call: TRBJ2-2
d_call: NA
v_call: TRBV14
cdr3_aa: CASSQNPRGPGELFF

j_call: TRBJ1-2
d_call: NA
v_call: TRBV5-4
cdr3_aa: CASSLGGRAYGYTF

j_call: TRBJ1-5
d_call: NA
v_call: TRBV28
cdr3_aa: CASSLQGYQPQHF

j_call: TRBJ2-5
d_call: NA
v_call: TRBV18
cdr3_aa: CASSPKGFQETQYF

j_call: TRBJ2-3
d_call: TRBD1
v_call: TRBV28
cdr3_aa: CASSDGQGTDTQYF

j_call: TRBJ2-3
d_call: TRBD1
v_call: TRBV7-7
cdr3_aa: CASSSTGGEDTQYF

j_call: TRBJ2-5
d_call: TRBD1
v_call: TRBV13
cdr3_aa: CASSEGQGKMTQYF

j_call: TRBJ1-1
d_call: NA
v_call: TRBV6-6
cdr3_aa: CASSGGENTEAFF

j_call: TRBJ1-6
d_call: NA
v_call: TRBV7-9
cdr3_aa: CASSSNGSPLHF

j_call: TRBJ2-1
d_call: NA
v_call: TRBV29-1
cdr3_aa: CSVTTGSMDHEQFF

j_call: TRBJ2-7
d_call: NA
v_call: TRBV5-5
cdr3_aa: CASSRGPSYHEQYF

j_call: TRBJ2-1
d_call: NA
v_call: TRBV12-3/TRBV12-4
cdr3_aa: CASSLAGTGLYNEQFF

j_call: TRBJ2-2
d_call: NA
v_call: TRBV29-1
cdr3_aa: CSAMGGTGELFF

j_call: TRBJ2-7
d_call: NA
v_call: TRBV7-6
cdr3_aa: CASSPGGAYEQYF

j_call: TRBJ2-1
d_call: NA
v_call: TRBV7-8
cdr3_aa: CASSPLGAGGDEQFF

j_call: TRBJ1-1
d_call: NA
v_call: TRBV2
cdr3_aa: CASSEEGGSGAFF

j_call: TRBJ2-7
d_call: NA
v_call: TRBV12-3/TRBV12-4
cdr3_aa: CASSRDLGVLIYEQYF

j_call: TRBJ2-7
d_call: TRBD1
v_call: TRBV6-1
cdr3_aa: CASAGTEVSYEQYF

j_call: TRBJ2-2
d_call: TRBD2
v_call: TRBV11-2
cdr3_aa: CASTPSGRANTGELFF

j_call: TRBJ2-2
d_call: NA
v_call: TRBV5-5
cdr3_aa: CASSLSGYTGELFF

j_call: TRBJ1-5
d_call: TRBD1
v_call: TRBV20-1
cdr3_aa: CSAARQGLPQHF

j_call: TRBJ2-1
d_call: NA
v_call: TRBV7-2
cdr3_aa: CASSLRQREGEQFF

j_call: TRBJ1-2
d_call: NA
v_call: TRBV28
cdr3_aa: CASSLPKTANYGYTF

j_call: TRBJ2-6
d_call: NA
v_call: TRBV19
cdr3_aa: CASGSGANVLTF

j_call: TRBJ2-7
d_call: NA
v_call: TRBV4-1
cdr3_aa: CASSQEVNRLVEQYF

j_call: TRBJ2-5
d_call: NA
v_call: TRBV28
cdr3_aa: CASMVRSSGETQYF

j_call: TRBJ2-1
d_call: TRBD2
v_call: TRBV6-6
cdr3_aa: CASSPPQAGGYNEQFF

j_call: TRBJ2-1
d_call: NA
v_call: TRBV19
cdr3_aa: CASSIAQAGEQFF

j_call: TRBJ1-1
d_call: NA
v_call: TRBV4-1
cdr3_aa: CASSLNLGNTEAFF

j_call: TRBJ2-3
d_call: TRBD2
v_call: TRBV18
cdr3_aa: CASSPREESDTQYF

j_call: TRBJ2-5
d_call: NA
v_call: TRBV7-6
cdr3_aa: CASSLALGSETQYF

j_call: TRBJ2-7
d_call: NA
v_call: TRBV10-1
cdr3_aa: CASSNGRANYEQYF

j_call: TRBJ1-1
d_call: NA
v_call: TRBV5-1
cdr3_aa: CASSEGSNTEAFF

j_call: TRBJ1-2
d_call: NA
v_call: TRBV5-1
cdr3_aa: CASSADNYGYTF

j_call: TRBJ1-2
d_call: NA
v_call: TRBV12-3/TRBV12-4
cdr3_aa: CASSLHGGGYGYTF

j_call: TRBJ1-2
d_call: TRBD1
v_call: TRBV7-9
cdr3_aa: CASSSTPDRGGGYTF